Here is one TCR beta chain with its context. Antigen: not known. This specimen belongs to a study of identical twins. Using its own MiXCR run on the 5' RACE reads, TCRdb lists one record per CDR3 protein. Among 1.5 million to 2 million distinct CDR3 sequences listed, around 33% were seen once. General study findings and limits: Weaker excess twin sharing was seen among beta out-of-frame sequences. Cross-sectional statistical analysis, not tracking of the same donors, underpinned the conclusions.

Every sampled donor was Caucasian and healthy. The CDR3 is made up of 14 amino acids. J lost 6 bases, V lost 11 bases, and 10 bases had no gene match. Germline CDR1 reads ENHRY; CDR2 reads SYGVKD. The chain couples TRBV10-3 to TRBJ2-1, with 10 nucleotides matching TRBD1. Sequencing was done on a sample of cord blood. This receptor was obtained from a newborn girl in good health. The chain's CDR3 is CAVMGQGRGNEQFF. The CDR3 DNA is TGTGCCGTCATGGGACAGGGGAGGGGCAATGAGCAGTTCTTC.